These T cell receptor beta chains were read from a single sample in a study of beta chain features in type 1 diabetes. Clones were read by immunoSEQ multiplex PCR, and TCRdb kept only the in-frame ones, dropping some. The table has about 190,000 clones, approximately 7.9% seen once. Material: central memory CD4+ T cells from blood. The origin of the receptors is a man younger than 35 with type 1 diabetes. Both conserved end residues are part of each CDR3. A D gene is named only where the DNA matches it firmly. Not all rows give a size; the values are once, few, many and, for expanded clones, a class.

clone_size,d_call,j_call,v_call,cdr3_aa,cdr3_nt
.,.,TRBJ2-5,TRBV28,CASTSGTETQYF,TGTGCCAGCACCTCGGGAACTGAGACCCAGTACTTC
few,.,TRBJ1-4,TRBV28,CASKSPPGATNEKLFF,TGTGCCAGCAAGTCACCCCCGGGTGCAACTAATGAAAAACTGTTTTTT
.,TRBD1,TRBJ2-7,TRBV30,CAWSLPGQDDAYEQYF,TGTGCCTGGAGTTTACCGGGACAGGATGATGCCTACGAGCAGTACTTC
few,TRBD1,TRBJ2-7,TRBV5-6,CASSLPGQGYEQYF,TGTGCCAGCAGCTTGCCGGGACAGGGCTACGAGCAGTACTTC
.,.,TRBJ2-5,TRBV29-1,CSVKPEIGETQYF,TGCAGCGTTAAACCAGAAATCGGGGAGACCCAGTACTTC
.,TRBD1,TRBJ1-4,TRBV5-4,CASSGDRNEKLFF,TGTGCCAGCAGCGGGGACAGAAATGAAAAACTGTTTTTT
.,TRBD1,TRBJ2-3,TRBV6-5,CASSYSTGGATDTQYF,TGTGCCAGCAGTTACTCGACAGGGGGAGCCACAGATACGCAGTATTTT
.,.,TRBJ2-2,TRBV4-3,CASSQDPGLATGGELFF,TGCGCCAGCAGCCAAGACCCGGGACTCGCCACCGGCGGGGAGCTGTTTTTT
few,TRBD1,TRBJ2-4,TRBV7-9,CASSPGQGENIQYF,TGTGCCAGCAGCCCTGGACAGGGGGAAAACATTCAGTACTTC
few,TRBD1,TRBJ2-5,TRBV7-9,CASNGQGGARETQYF,TGTGCCAGTAACGGACAGGGCGGGGCCCGAGAGACCCAGTACTTC
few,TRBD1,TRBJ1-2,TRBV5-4,CASSLTDRTNGYTF,TGTGCCAGCAGCTTGACGGACAGGACAAACGGCTACACCTTC
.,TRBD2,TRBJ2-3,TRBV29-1,CSVGGLAGRIVTDTQYF,TGCAGCGTAGGAGGACTAGCGGGACGGATCGTCACAGATACGCAGTATTTT